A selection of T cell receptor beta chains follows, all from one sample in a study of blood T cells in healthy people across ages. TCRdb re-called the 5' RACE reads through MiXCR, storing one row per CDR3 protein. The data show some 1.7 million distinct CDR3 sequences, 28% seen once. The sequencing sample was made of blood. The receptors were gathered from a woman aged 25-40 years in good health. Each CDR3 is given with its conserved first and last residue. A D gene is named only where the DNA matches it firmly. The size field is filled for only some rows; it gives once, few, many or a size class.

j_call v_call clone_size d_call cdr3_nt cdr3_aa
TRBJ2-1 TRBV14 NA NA TGTGCCAGCAGCCAAGCGCAGGGAAGTGGTGAGCAGTTCTTC CASSQAQGSGEQFF
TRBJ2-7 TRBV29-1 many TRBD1 TGCAGCGTTGAAACAGGGGGCTACGAGCAGTACTTC CSVETGGYEQYF
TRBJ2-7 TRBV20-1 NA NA TGCAGTGCTAGGGGCGTTGGTAATCATCAGTCCTACGAGCAGTACTTC CSARGVGNHQSYEQYF
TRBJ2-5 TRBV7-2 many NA TGTGCCAGCAGCTTAAGTCAGGTAGCCGAGACCCAGTACTTC CASSLSQVAETQYF
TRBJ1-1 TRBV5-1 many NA TGCGCCAGCAGCTTGACCGGGGCGGGGAAGACTGAAGCTTTCTTT CASSLTGAGKTEAFF
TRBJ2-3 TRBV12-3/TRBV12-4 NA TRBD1 TGTGCCAGCAGTTCGGGACAGCTCGCGGATACGCAGTATTTT CASSSGQLADTQYF
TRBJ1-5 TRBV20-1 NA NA TGCAGTGCTACCACAGCGGGGGCTCTTAATCAGCCCCAGCATTTT CSATTAGALNQPQHF
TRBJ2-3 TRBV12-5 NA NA TGTGCTAGTGCGCTGGACAGCACAGATACGCAGTATTTT CASALDSTDTQYF
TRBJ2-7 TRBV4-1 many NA TGCGCCAGCAGCCCAAAGGAGGACTACGAGCAGTACTTC CASSPKEDYEQYF
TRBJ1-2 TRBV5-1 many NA TGCGCCAGCAGCTTGGGCAGGGAATATGGCTACACCTTC CASSLGREYGYTF
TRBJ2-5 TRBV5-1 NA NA TGCGCCAGCAACTTGACGGGGGGCGAGACCCAGTACTTC CASNLTGGETQYF
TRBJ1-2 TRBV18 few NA TGTGCCAGCTCACCAGGGGGCCTTGAAGGCTACACCTTC CASSPGGLEGYTF
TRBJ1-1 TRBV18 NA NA TGTGCCAGCTCACCAGGAGGGAAGGACACTGAAGCTTTCTTT CASSPGGKDTEAFF
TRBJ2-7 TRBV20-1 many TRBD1 TGCAGTGCCAGGACAGGGGATGGTAACGAGCAGTACTTC CSARTGDGNEQYF
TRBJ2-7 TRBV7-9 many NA TGTGCCAGCAGCTTAGATGACAGATACGAGCAGTACTTC CASSLDDRYEQYF
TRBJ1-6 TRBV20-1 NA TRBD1 TGCAGTGCTACCCGAATGGGGGACAGGGGACTGAATTCACCCCTCCACTTT CSATRMGDRGLNSPLHF
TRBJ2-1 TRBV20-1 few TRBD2 TGCAGTGCTAGAGTCCTACGACTAGCGGGAGGGCCGGGTGAGCAGTTCTTC CSARVLRLAGGPGEQFF
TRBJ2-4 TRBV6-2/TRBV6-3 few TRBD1 TGTGCCAGCCGAGGACAGGCGAACATTCAGTACTTC CASRGQANIQYF
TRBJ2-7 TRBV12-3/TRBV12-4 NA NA TGTGCCAGCAACGGCGGCCACGAGCAGTACTTC CASNGGHEQYF
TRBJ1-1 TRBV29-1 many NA TGCAGCGTTGAAACTTCGACTGAAGCTTTCTTT CSVETSTEAFF